This T cell receptor beta chain was identified during a study of blood T cell repertoires in COVID-19 (dated by TCRdb to about 2020). About the full investigation: Samples from collaborators originated in the United States, Italy and Spain and spanned both the acute and convalescent phases of COVID-19. The prospective study material was composed of cDNA or gDNA derived from T cells, B-cell-depleted T cells, or PBMCs. The dataset comprised deeply sampled blood TCRbeta repertoires from subjects exposed to, actively infected with, or recovered from COVID-19. The repertoires were released in a freely available public database intended as a resource for research on the immune response to SARS-CoV-2. The samples were drawn from the first 160 participants of the ongoing ImmuneRACE study and from 950 to 1,500 subjects provided by 6 global collaborators. Nearly every sample came with metadata listing a de-identified subject ID, COVID-19 status, age in years and sex. Where HLA class I and class II types were available, the types were taken from metadata supplied by the sample provider, not from assay-based typing.

In the germline V gene, CDR1 corresponds to SGHRS and CDR2 to YFSETQ. The CDR3 contains 15 residues, cysteine and phenylalanine counted. CDR3 DNA only is kept here, 45 bases in frame from base 1. V is cut by 4 bases and J by 0 bases, and the space between the germline ends is 11 bases. Each collaborating institution followed its own protocols to collect whole blood in K2EDTA tubes. Collaborator samples were shipped for TCRbeta analysis as frozen whole blood, isolated PBMCs, or DNA extracted from either sample type. The table lists this clone with a count of one. Its target antigen remains unknown. Nothing much larger sits one base from this clone, and base qualities are not available. Overall study results and their limits: The amount of clinical and demographic metadata varied by source and participant and was provided uncurated.

TCRbeta CDR3 regions were amplified from genomic DNA by means of the immunoSEQ Assay, a bias-controlled multiplex PCR. The authors' pipeline ran thus. The number of nucleated cells in each sample was estimated by amplification of reference gene primers within the assay. Sequence reads were collapsed and filtered to measure the absolute abundance of every unique TCRbeta CDR3 rearrangement. For each sample, productive Simpson clonality was calculated as the square root of Simpson's diversity index across productive rearrangements. The table comes from immuneACCESS by way of TCRdb, which keeps in-frame sequences with V and J called. Part of the clones is missing from these tables; in studies checked, under half for an unresolved V gene and the rest for unknown reasons. D and trimming come from the DNA, and the V and J calls and clone size come from that table. The sample includes some 210,000 clones, with around four fifths observed a single time. Approximately 8% of the sample rests with the top ten.

This sequence originates from a woman between 45 and 65 years old with active or convalescent COVID-19. The specimen sequenced was peripheral blood. The sequence links TRBV5-1 to TRBJ1-5; the D region possibly corresponds to TRBD1 (6 bases align). In nucleotides, the sequence is TGCGCCAGCAGCCCCCAGGGGTTTAGCAATCAGCCCCAGCATTTT. It codes for CASSPQGFSNQPQHF.